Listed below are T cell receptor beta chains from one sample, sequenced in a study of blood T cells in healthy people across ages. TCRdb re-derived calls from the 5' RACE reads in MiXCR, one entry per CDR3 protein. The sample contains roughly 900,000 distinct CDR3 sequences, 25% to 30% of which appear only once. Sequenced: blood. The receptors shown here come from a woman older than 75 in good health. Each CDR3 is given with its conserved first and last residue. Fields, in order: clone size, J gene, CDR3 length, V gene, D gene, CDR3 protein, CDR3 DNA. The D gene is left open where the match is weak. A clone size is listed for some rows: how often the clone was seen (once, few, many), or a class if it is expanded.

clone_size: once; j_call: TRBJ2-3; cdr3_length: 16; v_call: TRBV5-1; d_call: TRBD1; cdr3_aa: CANSLAGGGWTDTQYF; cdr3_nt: TGCGCCAACAGCTTAGCAGGGGGCGGGTGGACAGATACGCAGTATTTT
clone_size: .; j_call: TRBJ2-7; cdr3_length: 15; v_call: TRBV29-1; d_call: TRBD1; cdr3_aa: CSVILTGTGTYEQYF; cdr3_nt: TGCAGCGTTATTCTAACCGGGACAGGGACCTACGAGCAGTACTTC
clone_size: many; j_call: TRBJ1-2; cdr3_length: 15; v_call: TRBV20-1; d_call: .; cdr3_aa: CSAGTGASSNYGYTF; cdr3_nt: TGCAGTGCCGGGACTGGAGCGTCAAGTAACTATGGCTACACCTTC
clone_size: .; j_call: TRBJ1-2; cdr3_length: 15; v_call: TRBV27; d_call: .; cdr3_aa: CASAITRTVHYGYTF; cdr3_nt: TGTGCCAGCGCCATAACTCGGACAGTTCACTATGGCTACACCTTC
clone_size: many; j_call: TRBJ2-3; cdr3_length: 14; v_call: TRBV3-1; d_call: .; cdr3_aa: CASSQDPGTDTQYF; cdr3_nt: TGTGCCAGCAGCCAGGACCCCGGGACAGATACGCAGTATTTT
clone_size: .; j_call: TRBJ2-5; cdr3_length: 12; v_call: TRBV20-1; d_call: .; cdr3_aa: CSATGDTETQYF; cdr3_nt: TGCAGTGCTACGGGGGATACAGAGACCCAGTACTTC
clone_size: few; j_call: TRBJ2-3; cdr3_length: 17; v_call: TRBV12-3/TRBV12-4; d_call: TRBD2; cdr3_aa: CASSFRTSGGITDAQYF; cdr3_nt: TGTGCCAGCAGTTTTCGGACTAGCGGGGGGATCACAGATGCGCAGTATTTT
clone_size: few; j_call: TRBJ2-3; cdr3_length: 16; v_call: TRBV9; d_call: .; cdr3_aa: CASSVDASVSTDTQYF; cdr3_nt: TGTGCCAGCAGCGTAGACGCCTCGGTGAGCACAGATACGCAGTATTTT
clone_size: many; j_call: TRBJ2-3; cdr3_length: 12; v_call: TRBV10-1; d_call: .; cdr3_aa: CASSESIDTQYF; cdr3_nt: TGCGCCAGCAGTGAGTCGATAGATACGCAGTATTTT
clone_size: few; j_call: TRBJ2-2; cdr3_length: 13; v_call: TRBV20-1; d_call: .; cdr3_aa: CSASQGFPGELFF; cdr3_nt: TGCAGTGCTAGCCAGGGGTTCCCCGGGGAGCTGTTTTTT
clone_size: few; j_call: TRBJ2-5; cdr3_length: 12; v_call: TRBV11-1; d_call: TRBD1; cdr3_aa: CASRTGDNEQYF; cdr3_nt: TGTGCCAGCAGGACAGGGGATAATGAGCAGTACTTC
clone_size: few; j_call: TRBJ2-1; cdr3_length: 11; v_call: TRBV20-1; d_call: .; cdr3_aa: CSARGRVGQFF; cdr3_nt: TGCAGTGCTAGAGGCAGAGTTGGGCAGTTCTTC
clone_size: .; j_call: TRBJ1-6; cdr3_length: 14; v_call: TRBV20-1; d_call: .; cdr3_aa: CSARVGTEDSPLHF; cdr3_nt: TGCAGTGCTAGAGTAGGGACCGAGGATTCACCCCTCCACTTT
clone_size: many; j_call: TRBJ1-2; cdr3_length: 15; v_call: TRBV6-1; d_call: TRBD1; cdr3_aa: CASSERGGGGYGYTF; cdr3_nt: TGTGCCAGCAGTGAACGGGGAGGGGGCGGCTATGGCTACACCTTC
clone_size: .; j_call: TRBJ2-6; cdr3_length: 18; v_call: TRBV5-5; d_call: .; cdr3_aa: CAGSYQGPNLGGANVLTF; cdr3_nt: TGTGCCGGCAGCTACCAGGGCCCTAATTTGGGGGGGGCCAACGTCCTGACTTTC
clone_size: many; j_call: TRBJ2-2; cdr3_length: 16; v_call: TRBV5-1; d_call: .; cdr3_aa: CASSLADQGGTGELFF; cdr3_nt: TGCGCCAGCAGCTTGGCCGACCAGGGAGGTACCGGGGAGCTGTTTTTT
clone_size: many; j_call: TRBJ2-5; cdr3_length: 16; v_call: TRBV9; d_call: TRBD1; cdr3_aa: CASSRSEGQGWETQYF; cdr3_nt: TGTGCCAGCAGCCGCAGCGAGGGACAGGGTTGGGAGACCCAGTACTTC
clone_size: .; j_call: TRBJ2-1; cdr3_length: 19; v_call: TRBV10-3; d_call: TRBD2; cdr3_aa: CAISDTSGSFIGSYNEQFF; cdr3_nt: TGTGCCATCAGTGATACTAGCGGGAGTTTTATCGGCTCCTACAATGAGCAGTTCTTC
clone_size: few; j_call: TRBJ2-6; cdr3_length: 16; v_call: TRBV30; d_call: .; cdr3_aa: CAWSVARTSGANVLTF; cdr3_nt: TGTGCCTGGAGTGTCGCTCGAACCTCTGGGGCCAACGTCCTGACTTTC
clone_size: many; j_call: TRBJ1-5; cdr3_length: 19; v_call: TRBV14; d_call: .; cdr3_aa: CASSQEGADHLYSNQPQHF; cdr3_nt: TGTGCCAGCAGCCAAGAAGGGGCAGACCACCTCTATAGCAATCAGCCCCAGCATTTT
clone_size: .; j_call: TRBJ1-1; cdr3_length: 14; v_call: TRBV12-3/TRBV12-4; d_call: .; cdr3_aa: CASSFAARNTEAFF; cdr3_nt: TGTGCCAGCAGTTTCGCAGCGAGGAACACTGAAGCTTTCTTT
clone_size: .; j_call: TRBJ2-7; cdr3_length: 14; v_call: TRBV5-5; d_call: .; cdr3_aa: CASSLGSDHYEQYF; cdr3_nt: TGTGCCAGCAGCTTGGGGTCAGATCACTACGAGCAGTACTTC
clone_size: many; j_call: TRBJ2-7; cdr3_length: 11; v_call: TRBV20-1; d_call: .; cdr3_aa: CSALVSYEQYF; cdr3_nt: TGCAGTGCATTAGTCTCCTACGAGCAGTACTTC
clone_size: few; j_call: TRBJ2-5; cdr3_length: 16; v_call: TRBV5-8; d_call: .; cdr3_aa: CASSTSRDSQSETQYF; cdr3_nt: TGTGCCAGCAGCACGAGTAGGGACTCTCAGAGCGAGACCCAGTACTTC
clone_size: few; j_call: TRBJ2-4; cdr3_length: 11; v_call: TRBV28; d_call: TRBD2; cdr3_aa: CASSSKREQYF; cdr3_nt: TGTGCCAGCAGTTCCAAGCGGGAGCAGTACTTC
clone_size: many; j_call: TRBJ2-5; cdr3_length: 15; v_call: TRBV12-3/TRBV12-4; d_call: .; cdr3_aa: CASSLKGAFQETQYF; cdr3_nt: TGTGCCAGCAGTTTAAAAGGGGCGTTTCAAGAGACCCAGTACTTC
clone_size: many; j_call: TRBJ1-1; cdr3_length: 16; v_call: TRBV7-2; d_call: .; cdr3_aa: CASSFRYGGVNTEAFF; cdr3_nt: TGTGCCAGCAGCTTTAGATACGGCGGGGTGAACACTGAAGCTTTCTTT
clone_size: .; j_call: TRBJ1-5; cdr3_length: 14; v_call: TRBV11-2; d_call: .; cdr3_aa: CASSEHPSNQPQHF; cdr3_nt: TGTGCCAGCAGCGAACACCCTAGCAATCAGCCCCAGCATTTT
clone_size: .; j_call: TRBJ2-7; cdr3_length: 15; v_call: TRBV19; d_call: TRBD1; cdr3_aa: CASSIRGPTSYEQYF; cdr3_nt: TGTGCCAGTAGTATAAGGGGGCCCACCTCCTACGAGCAGTACTTC
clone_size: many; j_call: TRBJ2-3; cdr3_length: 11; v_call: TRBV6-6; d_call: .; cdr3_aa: CASSYGVTQYF; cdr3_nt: TGTGCCAGCAGTTACGGGGTTACGCAGTATTTT
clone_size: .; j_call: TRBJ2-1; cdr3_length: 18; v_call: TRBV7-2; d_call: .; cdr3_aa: CASSLTLPGALSYNEQFF; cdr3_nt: TGTGCCAGCAGCTTAACTCTGCCCGGGGCGCTCTCCTACAATGAGCAGTTCTTC
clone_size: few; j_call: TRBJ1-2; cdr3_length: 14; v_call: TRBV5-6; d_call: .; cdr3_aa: CASRTNQGGYGYTF; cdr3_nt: TGTGCCAGCAGGACGAATCAGGGAGGTTATGGCTACACCTTC
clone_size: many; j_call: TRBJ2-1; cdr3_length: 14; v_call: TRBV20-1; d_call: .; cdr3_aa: CSASIGIERNEQFF; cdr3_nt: TGCAGTGCTAGTATTGGCATCGAACGCAATGAGCAGTTCTTC
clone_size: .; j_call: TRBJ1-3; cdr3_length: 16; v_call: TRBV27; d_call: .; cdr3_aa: CASSSRDARSGNTIYF; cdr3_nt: TGTGCCAGCAGTTCCCGGGACGCCCGCTCTGGAAACACCATATATTTT
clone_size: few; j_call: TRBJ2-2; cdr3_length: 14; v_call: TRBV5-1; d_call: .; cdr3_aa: CASSLGKSTGELFF; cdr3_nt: TGCGCCAGCAGCTTGGGCAAGAGCACCGGGGAGCTGTTTTTT
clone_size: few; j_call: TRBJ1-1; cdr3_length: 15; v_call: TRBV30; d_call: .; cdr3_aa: CAWSPPPQTNTEAFF; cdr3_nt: TGTGCCTGGAGTCCCCCTCCCCAAACGAACACTGAAGCTTTCTTT
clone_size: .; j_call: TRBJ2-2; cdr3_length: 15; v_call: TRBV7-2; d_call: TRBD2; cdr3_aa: CASRPTSGGAGELFF; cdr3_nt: TGTGCCAGCAGGCCGACTAGCGGGGGGGCCGGGGAGCTGTTTTTT
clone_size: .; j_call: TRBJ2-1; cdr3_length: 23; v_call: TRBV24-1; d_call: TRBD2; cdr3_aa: CATSGGTIGGLTLAGASYNEQFF; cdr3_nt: TGTGCCACCAGTGGCGGGACGATCGGAGGACTTACCTTAGCGGGGGCCTCCTACAATGAGCAGTTCTTC
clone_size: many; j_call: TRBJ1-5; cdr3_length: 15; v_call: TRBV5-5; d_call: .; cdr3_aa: CASSFRGVSYQPQHF; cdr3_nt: TGTGCCAGCAGCTTTAGGGGAGTCAGCTATCAGCCCCAGCATTTT
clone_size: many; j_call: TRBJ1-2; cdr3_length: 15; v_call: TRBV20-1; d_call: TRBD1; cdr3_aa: CSARPTGRLDYGYTF; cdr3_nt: TGCAGTGCTAGGCCGACAGGGCGTCTAGACTATGGCTACACCTTC
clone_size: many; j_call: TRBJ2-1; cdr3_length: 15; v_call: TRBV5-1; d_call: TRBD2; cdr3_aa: CASRLSGGPNNEQFF; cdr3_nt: TGCGCCAGCAGACTTAGCGGGGGGCCAAACAATGAGCAGTTCTTC
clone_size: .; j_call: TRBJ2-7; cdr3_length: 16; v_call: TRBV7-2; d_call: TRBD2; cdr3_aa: CASSLAMPGLGYEQYF; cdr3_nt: TGTGCCAGCAGCTTAGCCATGCCGGGACTAGGTTACGAGCAGTACTTC
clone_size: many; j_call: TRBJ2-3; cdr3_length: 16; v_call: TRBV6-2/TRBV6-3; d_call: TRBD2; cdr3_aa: CASSRRSGRVTDTQYF; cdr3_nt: TGTGCCAGCAGCCGCCGCTCAGGGAGGGTCACAGATACGCAGTATTTT
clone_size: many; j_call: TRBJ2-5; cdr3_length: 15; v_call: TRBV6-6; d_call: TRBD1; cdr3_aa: CASRPRDRGVETQYF; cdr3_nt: TGTGCCAGCCGACCCAGGGACAGGGGGGTGGAGACCCAGTACTTC
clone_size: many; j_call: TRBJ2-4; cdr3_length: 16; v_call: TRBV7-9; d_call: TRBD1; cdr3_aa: CASSPGTVLAKNIQYF; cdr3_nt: TGTGCCAGCAGCCCAGGGACAGTACTAGCCAAAAACATTCAGTACTTC
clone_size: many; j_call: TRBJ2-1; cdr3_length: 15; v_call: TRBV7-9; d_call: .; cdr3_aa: CASSLVLGSYNEQFF; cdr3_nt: TGTGCCAGCAGCTTAGTCCTAGGATCCTACAATGAGCAGTTCTTC
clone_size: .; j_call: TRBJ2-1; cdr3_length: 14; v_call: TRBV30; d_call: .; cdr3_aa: CAWKGHEQKETQFF; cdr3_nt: TGTGCCTGGAAAGGACATGAGCAAAAAGAGACCCAGTTCTTC
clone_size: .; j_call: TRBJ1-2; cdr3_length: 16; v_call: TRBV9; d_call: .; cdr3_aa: CASSVTAVRGSGGYTF; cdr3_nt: TGTGCCAGCAGCGTAACGGCAGTCAGGGGTTCGGGTGGCTACACCTTC
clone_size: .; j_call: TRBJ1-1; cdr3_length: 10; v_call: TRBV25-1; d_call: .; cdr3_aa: CASSDLIAFF; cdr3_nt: TGTGCCAGCAGTGATCTCATCGCTTTCTTT
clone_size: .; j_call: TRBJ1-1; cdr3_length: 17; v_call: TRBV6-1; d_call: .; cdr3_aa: CASSEAAGGGRLTEAFF; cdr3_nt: TGTGCCAGCAGTGAAGCAGCGGGGGGCGGAAGGCTTACTGAAGCTTTCTTT
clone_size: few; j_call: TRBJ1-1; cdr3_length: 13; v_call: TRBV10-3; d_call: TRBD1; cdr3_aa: CAISGQGEDIAFF; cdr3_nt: TGTGCCATCAGCGGACAGGGAGAGGATATAGCTTTCTTT